Below, 15 T cell receptor beta chains from the same sample are listed, as sequenced in a study of blood T cell repertoires in COVID-19. Assay: immunoSEQ multiplex PCR; the TCRdb copy retains only in-frame clones and omits some. The table has some 100,000 clones, 75% to 85% seen once. The specimen sequenced was peripheral blood. All receptors come from a human donor in a cohort sampled during active COVID-19.

CDR3 DNA: TGTGCCAGCAGCCCGGGACTAGCCAGCGCAGATACGCAGTATTTT. It is translated as CASSPGLASADTQYF. The gene calls are TRBV7-9 and TRBJ2-3; 9 nucleotides align to TRBD2. Trimming at V came to 5 bases and at J to 4 bases, leaving 7 bases not matched to a gene. The CDR3 consists of 15 residues. In germline, CDR1 is SEHNR, CDR2 FQNEAQ (reference sequence).

The V call is TRBV11-3, the J call TRBJ2-5; 7 bases fit TRBD1. V was clipped by 1 base and J by 0 bases; unmatched bases: 2. The CDR3 is 15 residues long. CDR1 and CDR2 (germline): SGHNT, YENEEA. The CDR3 is CASSLGTGYQETQYF. CDR3 nucleotide sequence: TGTGCCAGCAGCTTAGGGACAGGATACCAAGAGACCCAGTACTTC. The variable domain in full, with the rest retrieved from reference TRBV11-3 and TRBJ2-5, is EAGVVQSPRYKIIEKKQPVAFWCNPISGHNTLYWYLQNLGQGPELLIRYENEEAVDDSQLPKDRFSAERLKGVDSTLKIQPAELGDSAVYLCASSLGTGYQETQYFGPGTRLLVL.

CDR3 protein: CASHQGPMIRPQHF. The CDR3 DNA sequence: TGTGCCAGTCATCAGGGCCCTATGATTCGGCCCCAGCATTTT. The gene calls are TRBV5-5 and TRBJ1-5, with D possibly being TRBD1 (5 bases). V shed 8 bases and J shed 9 bases, with 21 bases lying between them. The CDR3 runs 14 residues. Germline V gene sequence: CDR1 SGHKS, CDR2 YYEKEE (reference sequence). Supplemented by reference TRBV5-5 and TRBJ1-5, the full variable domain reads DAGVTQSPTHLIKTRGQQVTLRCSPISGHKSVSWYQQVLGQGPQFIFQYYEKEERGRGNFPDRFSARQFPNYSSELNVNALLLGDSALYLCASHQGPMIRPQHFGDGTRLSIL.

The genes are TRBV25-1 and TRBJ2-7; TRBD2 agrees at 9 bases. The V and J ends lost 3 bases and 3 bases, in that order; junction bases with no gene match: 6. The CDR3 length is 15 residues. Germline V gene sequence: CDR1 MGHDK, CDR2 SYGVNS. The CDR3 DNA is TGTGCCAGCAGTGACGATCGAGCGGGGGGCTACGAGCAGTACTTC. Its translation is CASSDDRAGGYEQYF.

The J gene is TRBJ2-6, the V gene TRBV7-9, with TRBD2 as a possible D gene (5 bases). Trimming took 2 bases from V and 2 from J, leaving 7 bases between them. This CDR3 contains 15 residues. Germline loops: CDR1 SEHNR, CDR2 FQNEAQ (reference sequence). The CDR3 DNA reads TGTGCCAGCAGCTTAACCGGGGCTGGGGCCAACGTCCTGACTTTC. Translating it yields CASSLTGAGANVLTF.

This clone was counted once. The chain couples TRBV6-5 to TRBJ1-2; D ambiguous. This CDR3 contains 11 residues. V gave up 10 bases and J gave up 3 bases, with 9 bases separating them. The V gene's germline CDR1 is MNHEY and CDR2 SVGAGI. CDR3 region: CATGSYYGYTF. Written as DNA, the CDR3 is TGTGCCACCGGGAGCTACTATGGCTACACCTTC.

The chain's CDR3 is CASSLGQGSTNEKLFF. The CDR3, as DNA: TGTGCCAGCAGCTTGGGCCAGGGGAGCACTAATGAAAAACTGTTTTTT. The chain has TRBV7-9 and TRBJ1-4, with D possibly being TRBD1 (6 bases). Trimming took off 3 bases at V and 2 bases at J, with 13 bases between the two ends. From germline, CDR1 is SEHNR and CDR2 FQNEAQ (reference sequence). This CDR3 has 16 residues.

The chain recombines TRBV14 with TRBJ2-5; 8 bases match TRBD2. V lost 4 bases and J lost 5; bases outside the gene matches: 6. Looked up from germline, CDR1 is SGHDN and CDR2 is FVKESK. The CDR3 length is 14 residues. CDR3 in amino acids: CASSPYGGGETQYF. The CDR3 region has the DNA TGTGCCAGCAGCCCGTATGGCGGGGGGGAGACCCAGTACTTC.

This rearrangement joins TRBV11-2 to TRBJ1-2; D remains unclear. The germline gives CDR1 SGHAT, CDR2 FQNNGV. The CDR3 covers 12 residues. The ends were cut back, 5 bases at V and 4 bases at J, with 8 bases in the middle. CDR3 loop: CASSNPRYGYTF. CDR3 in DNA: TGTGCCAGCAGCAATCCTCGCTATGGCTACACCTTC.

The chain employs TRBV5-1 and TRBJ1-1; no reliable D call. The CDR3 length is 15 residues. CDR1 and CDR2 from the germline V gene are SGHRS and YFSETQ. With 0 bases removed from V and 4 bases from J, the gap between germline ends came to 13 bases. Here the CDR3 DNA reads TGCGCCAGCAGCTTGGCCATGTCGGCGGGCACTGAAGCTTTCTTT. Protein product: CASSLAMSAGTEAFF.

The chain employs TRBV27 and TRBJ1-1; 8 bases align to TRBD1. The ends lost 8 bases at V and 4 bases at J; junction bases unmatched: 6. Germline lookup yields CDR1 MNHEY and CDR2 SMNVEV (reference sequence). The CDR3 spans 13 residues. Written as DNA, the CDR3 is TGTGCCAGCCACAGGGGGAAGGGCACTGAAGCTTTCTTT. This codes for CASHRGKGTEAFF.

The V call is TRBV11-3, the J call TRBJ2-2; weak D call: TRBD1 (6 bases). CDR1 and CDR2 (germline): SGHNT, YENEEA. V shed 7 bases and J shed 0 bases, with 9 bases lying between them. The CDR3 covers 14 residues. CDR3 nucleotides: TGTGCCAGCAAGGGACAAACGAACACCGGGGAGCTGTTTTTT. Its protein is CASKGQTNTGELFF.

The chain recombines TRBV29-1 with TRBJ1-1, with a tentative D call TRBD1 (5 bases). Trimming removed 7 bases from V and 5 bases from J, with 14 bases in between. The CDR3 contains 12 residues. CDR1 SQVTM and CDR2 ANQGSEA come from the germline V gene. The CDR3 sequence: CSASRDSTEAFF. CDR3 bases: TGCAGCGCCTCCAGGGATTCGACTGAAGCTTTCTTT.

The chain is built from TRBV24-1 and TRBJ2-1, with unresolved D. CDR3 length: 13 residues. Germline loops: CDR1 KGHDR, CDR2 SFDVKD. V lost 2 bases and J lost 5, with 6 bases in between. The CDR3 loop reads CATSDSPNNEQFF. The CDR3 DNA sequence: TGTGCCACCAGTGATTCCCCCAACAATGAGCAGTTCTTC.

The rearrangement joins TRBV12-3 or TRBV12-4 to TRBJ1-6; 7 nucleotides match TRBD1. CDR3 length: 12 amino acids. With V trimmed by 6 bases and J by 10 bases, 3 bases remained unmatched. The CDR3 reads CASRQGSSPLHF. CDR3 DNA sequence: TGTGCCAGCAGACAGGGGTCGTCACCCCTCCACTTT.